The TCR beta chain described here comes from a study of T-cell memory formation after mild COVID-19 (dated by TCRdb to about 2021). Regarding the study in general: Most TCR sequence clusters were specific to one of the two donors. The cohort comprised two young, previously healthy adult volunteers, one female and one male. In a couple of donors, T-cell clones that expanded and contracted after mild COVID-19 were followed by sequencing TCRalpha and TCRbeta repertoires longitudinally.

In this sample, this clonotype turned up once. Its binding antigen is unknown. Base qualities are not at hand, and no much larger clone is one base apart. One read provides weak support. General findings and caveats noted by the study authors: Contracting CD4+ clones appeared mostly in the CM and EM memory subsets, whereas CD8+ clones were enriched in EMRA. Clones that contracted from day 15 to 85 showed balanced CD4/CD8 phenotypes, whereas a second wave of clones that expanded from day 15 to 37 leaned towards CD4+. Only a couple of mild cases were covered in the study, and larger cohorts including severe cases with pre-infection samples were considered necessary. The second-wave clones that peaked on day 37 were not confirmed to be SARS-CoV-2 specific. Some responding clones were found in pre-infection memory, which suggests that pre-existing cross-reactive memory T cells took part in the SARS-CoV-2 response.

Ficoll-Paque density gradient centrifugation was the method used to isolate PBMCs. For CDR1 and CDR2, the germline V gene lists SGHRS and YFSETQ. Including the terminal cysteine and phenylalanine, the CDR3 comprises 15 residues. Only the CDR3 portion is preserved as DNA: 45 bases, with reading frame beginning at the first base. Trimmed from V: 4 bases; trimmed from J: 6 bases; junction bases lacking a gene match: 10. This sample was sequenced with an Illumina NovaSeq 6000. TCRalpha and TCRbeta cDNA libraries were built by 5'RACE with constant-segment primers, adding sample barcodes and unique molecular identifiers. RNA was extracted from every sample with Trizol reagent. Libraries were amplified in two PCR steps, with a second sample barcode and Illumina TruSeq adapters added in the second step. Sequencing of libraries was performed on an Illumina NovaSeq with 2 x 150 bp paired-end reads. The study's own analysis went as follows. With migec v1.2.7, reads were demultiplexed and then collapsed into UMI-guided consensus sequences. Using mixcr v2.1.11, UMI consensuses were aligned to TRA and TRB V and J templates and then assembled into clonotypes. A clonotype was counted as expanded or contracted only if both edgeR and NoisET called the change significant, with noise models trained on biological replicates. For edgeR calls, the thresholds were a false discovery rate-adjusted p below 0.01 and a log2 fold-change of 1. PCA with hierarchical clustering of max-normalized trajectories of the 1000 most abundant clonotypes was used as exploratory dynamics analysis. Separately sequenced CD4+ and CD8+ repertoires were used to assign the CD4 or CD8 phenotype of responding clones. The raw public reads went through TCRdb reprocessing: fastp at Q25, MiXCR clone calling, in-frame beta chains kept. When rows share a CDR3 protein, they turn into one entry using the most common DNA and genes. These V and J calls are TCRdb output, not the study's own analysis. For this sample the table gives 10,000 to 15,000 distinct CDR3 sequences, of which about 14% were detected only once. Of the sample, around three fifths is held by the ten largest clones.

This receptor was obtained from a man between 18 and 29 years old who had mild COVID-19 (a few samples of this study predate the infection). The sample titles of this study are shuffled in the database, so cell type and time point are left out; the donor was told from shared clones. The sequenced material came from PBMCs or a T cell subset sorted from them (not recorded which). Here the chain combines TRBV5-1 and TRBJ2-1; TRBD1 matches 7 bases in the middle. The DNA is as follows: TGCGCCAGCAGCCAGAGACAGGGTAGAAGCAATGAGCAGTTCTTC. The resulting protein is CASSQRQGRSNEQFF.